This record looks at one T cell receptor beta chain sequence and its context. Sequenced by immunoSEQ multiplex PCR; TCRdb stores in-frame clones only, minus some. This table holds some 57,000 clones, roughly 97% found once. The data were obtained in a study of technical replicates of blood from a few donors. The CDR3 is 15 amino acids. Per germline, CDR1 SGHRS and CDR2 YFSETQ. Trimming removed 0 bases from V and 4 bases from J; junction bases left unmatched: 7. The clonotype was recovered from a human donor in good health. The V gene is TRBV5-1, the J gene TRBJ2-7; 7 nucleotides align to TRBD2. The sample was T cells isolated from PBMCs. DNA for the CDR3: TGCGCCAGCAGCTTGGAAAGGCTAGCGGTTTACGAGCAGTACTTC. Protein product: CASSLERLAVYEQYF. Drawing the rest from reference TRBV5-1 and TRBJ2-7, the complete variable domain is KAGVTQTPRYLIKTRGQQVTLSCSPISGHRSVSWYQQTPGQGLQFLFEYFSETQRNKGNFPGRFSGRQFSNSRSEMNVSTLELGDSALYLCASSLERLAVYEQYFGPGTRLTVT.